A selection of T cell receptor beta chains follows, all from one sample in a study of cytomegalovirus exposure and HLA in healthy donors. Assay used: immunoSEQ multiplex PCR; TCRdb lists only in-frame clones, some missing. The sample has 110,000 to 150,000 clones; more than 85% are singletons. Material for sequencing was PBMCs. These receptors came from a man aged 18-30 years in good health and CMV-seronegative. The CDR3 runs from the conserved cysteine through the conserved F or W. A D gene is named only where the DNA matches it firmly. Size tells how often a clone was seen (once, few, many) or the class of an expanded clone, and some rows leave it out.

D	size	V	J	CDR3	DNA
NA	NA	TRBV19	TRBJ1-6	CASSTTGRNSPLHF	TGTGCCAGTAGTACGACAGGCCGCAATTCACCCCTCCACTTT
TRBD1	NA	TRBV5-1	TRBJ2-7	CASSLTGGPYEQYF	TGCGCCAGCAGCTTGACAGGGGGACCCTACGAGCAGTACTTC
TRBD1	NA	TRBV5-8	TRBJ1-2	CASSWSGGSYGYTF	TGTGCCAGCAGCTGGTCAGGGGGGAGCTATGGCTACACCTTC
NA	NA	TRBV5-1	TRBJ1-2	CASHDGAYGYTF	TGCGCCAGCCACGATGGGGCTTATGGCTACACCTTC
NA	NA	TRBV21-1	TRBJ2-2	CASRKTAGRTTGELFF	TGTGCCAGCAGAAAAACAGCGGGGCGAACCACCGGGGAGCTGTTTTTT
NA	once	TRBV15	TRBJ1-5	CATSRPGNQPQHF	TGTGCCACCAGTCGTCCGGGCAATCAGCCCCAGCATTTT
TRBD1	NA	TRBV6-1	TRBJ1-3	CASSERARGRSGNTIYF	TGTGCCAGCAGTGAACGGGCCAGGGGGCGATCGGGAAACACCATATATTTT
NA	NA	TRBV10-3	TRBJ2-7	CATASGRDTRYEQYF	TGTGCCACGGCATCGGGGAGGGACACACGTTACGAGCAGTACTTC
NA	NA	TRBV7-7	TRBJ2-2	CASRQTGETGELFF	TGTGCCAGCAGACAGACGGGGGAAACCGGGGAGCTGTTTTTT
TRBD2	NA	TRBV7-3	TRBJ2-3	CASSLVGLAGGNTDTQYF	TGTGCCAGCAGCTTAGTAGGGCTAGCGGGGGGTAACACAGATACGCAGTATTTT
NA	NA	TRBV6-5	TRBJ1-2	CASSYSPGLYGYTF	TGTGCCAGCAGTTACTCGCCAGGGCTCTATGGCTACACCTTC
TRBD1	NA	TRBV5-1	TRBJ1-2	CASSSYRGLNYGYTF	TGCGCCAGCAGCTCCTACAGGGGACTTAATTATGGCTACACCTTC
TRBD1	NA	TRBV18	TRBJ2-5	CASSPDRVRQETQYF	TGTGCCAGCTCACCCGACAGGGTCCGGCAAGAGACCCAGTACTTC
NA	NA	TRBV27	TRBJ1-5	CASSLKGQINQPQHF	TGTGCCAGCAGTTTAAAAGGACAGATCAATCAGCCCCAGCATTTT
NA	NA	TRBV4-3	TRBJ1-1	CASSQDMNTEAFF	TGCGCCAGCAGCCAAGATATGAACACTGAAGCTTTCTTT
TRBD1	NA	TRBV4-2	TRBJ2-2	CASRPDRAGTGELFF	TGTGCCAGCCGGCCGGACAGGGCGGGCACCGGGGAGCTGTTTTTT
NA	once	TRBV5-1	TRBJ2-7	CASSLEAGAYEQYF	TGCGCCAGCAGCTTGGAGGCAGGGGCCTACGAGCAGTACTTC
NA	NA	TRBV19	TRBJ1-2	CASSISHRRIDGYTF	TGTGCCAGTAGTATCAGTCACAGGAGAATAGATGGCTACACCTTC
TRBD1	NA	TRBV18	TRBJ2-5	CASSPRGLEETQYF	TGTGCCAGCTCACCCAGGGGGCTGGAGGAGACCCAGTACTTC
NA	few	TRBV28	TRBJ1-1	CASSLRGGIGTEAFF	TGTGCCAGCAGTTTACGGGGTGGGATTGGGACTGAAGCTTTCTTT
TRBD1	NA	TRBV19	TRBJ1-2	CASSIEDRGIRSYGYTF	TGTGCCAGTAGTATCGAGGACAGGGGAATTCGGTCGTATGGCTACACCTTC
NA	NA	TRBV6-6	TRBJ2-3	CASSSPTRGDTQYF	TGTGCCAGCAGTTCCCCGACTCGGGGAGATACGCAGTATTTT
NA	NA	TRBV5-4	TRBJ2-1	CASSSRDFYNEQFF	TGTGCCAGCAGCTCCCGGGACTTCTACAATGAGCAGTTCTTC
NA	NA	TRBV29-1	TRBJ2-2	CSVDLGGTGELFF	TGCAGCGTTGACTTAGGAGGCACCGGGGAGCTGTTTTTT
NA	NA	TRBV5-6	TRBJ1-1	CASSLASGGWNTEAFF	TGTGCCAGCAGCTTGGCCTCCGGGGGTTGGAACACTGAAGCTTTCTTT
NA	NA	TRBV5-5	TRBJ1-2	CASSLAGYGYTF	TGTGCCAGCAGCTTGGCAGGGTATGGCTACACCTTC
NA	NA	TRBV6-1	TRBJ2-1	CASSEAGGTAVYNEQFF	TGTGCCAGCAGTGAAGCCGGAGGGACAGCGGTCTACAATGAGCAGTTCTTC
TRBD2	once	TRBV4-2	TRBJ2-3	CATSTGGLPDTQYF	TGTGCCACCTCAACGGGGGGGCTTCCAGATACGCAGTATTTT
TRBD2	NA	TRBV6-1	TRBJ2-1	CASSLGAGGDEQFF	TGTGCCAGCAGTCTAGGAGCGGGGGGCGATGAGCAGTTCTTC
NA	NA	TRBV25-1	TRBJ1-1	CASSELGNTEAFF	TGTGCCAGCAGTGAACTCGGGAACACTGAAGCTTTCTTT
TRBD2	NA	TRBV6-5	TRBJ2-1	CASGASGTYNEQFF	TGTGCCAGCGGTGCTAGCGGCACTTACAATGAGCAGTTCTTC
NA	once	TRBV6-5	TRBJ1-4	CASSPTGTNEKLFF	TGTGCCAGCAGCCCTACAGGGACTAATGAAAAACTGTTTTTT
NA	few	TRBV18	TRBJ2-4	CASSPRGGMNGNIQYF	TGTGCCAGCTCACCCCGAGGGGGAATGAACGGGAACATTCAGTACTTC
NA	NA	TRBV9	TRBJ1-2	CASSVEVPGSRDYTF	TGTGCCAGCAGCGTAGAGGTACCGGGTAGTCGTGACTACACCTTC
TRBD1	NA	TRBV6-1	TRBJ1-4	CASSDAGTVREKLFF	TGTGCCAGCAGTGACGCTGGGACAGTAAGAGAAAAACTGTTTTTT
TRBD2	NA	TRBV5-6	TRBJ2-2	CASSPYPRTSGITGELFF	TGTGCCAGCAGCCCCTACCCCCGGACTAGCGGGATCACCGGGGAGCTGTTTTTT
NA	NA	TRBV2	TRBJ1-5	CASSRGGPAGQPQHF	TGTGCCAGCAGTAGGGGGGGCCCGGCGGGGCAGCCCCAGCATTTT
TRBD1	NA	TRBV19	TRBJ1-4	CASSGTANEKLFF	TGTGCCTCCTCCGGGACAGCTAATGAAAAACTGTTTTTT
TRBD2	NA	TRBV7-6	TRBJ2-3	CASSLRSGGSTDTQYF	TGTGCCAGCAGCTTAAGAAGCGGGGGTAGCACAGATACGCAGTATTTT
NA	NA	TRBV7-9	TRBJ2-2	CASSPAGSHVAGELFF	TGTGCCAGCAGCCCCGCGGGCAGCCATGTGGCCGGGGAGCTGTTTTTT
NA	NA	TRBV5-6	TRBJ2-3	CASSSIGVSTDTQYF	TGTGCCAGCAGTTCAATAGGGGTTAGCACAGATACGCAGTATTTT
NA	NA	TRBV27	TRBJ2-2	CASSLRATANTGELFF	TGTGCCAGCAGTTTACGTGCGACAGCGAACACCGGGGAGCTGTTTTTT
NA	NA	TRBV9	TRBJ2-5	CASSVGPGQETQYF	TGTGCCAGCAGCGTAGGTCCAGGCCAAGAGACCCAGTACTTC
NA	NA	TRBV18	TRBJ1-3	CASSPPGPKTYTIYF	TGTGCCAGCTCACCACCCGGCCCTAAGACATACACCATATATTTT
NA	NA	TRBV30	TRBJ2-5	CAWSKLPRVLQETQYF	TGTGCCTGGAGCAAACTACCCCGGGTTCTTCAAGAGACCCAGTACTTC